The 22 T cell receptor beta chains reported below all come from one sample, sequenced in a study of early T cells in non-severe SARS-CoV-2 infection. TCRdb fed the 5' RACE reads into MiXCR, producing one record per CDR3 protein. The top ten clones hold 37% of a sample with 28,000 or so distinct CDR3 sequences, around 7% of them seen once. Sample: whole blood. These receptors were taken from an adult who was a healthcare worker with PCR-confirmed SARS-CoV-2 infection or an uninfected control (not recorded which).

In this sample, this clonotype turned up many times. This rearrangement joins TRBV2 to TRBJ2-2; D gene unclear. Trimming cost V 0 bases and J 6 bases, with 5 bases left between them. This CDR3 is 13 amino acids long. CDR1 is SNHLY and CDR2 is FYNNEI in the germline V gene. CDR3 sequence: CASSEAGAGELFF. CDR3 bases: TGTGCCAGCAGTGAAGCAGGAGCCGGGGAGCTGTTTTTT.

Sample share makes this clonotype medium-sized. The chain has TRBV7-2 and TRBJ2-1; D is unclear. Germline V gene data show CDR1 as SGHTA and CDR2 as FQGNSA. Trimming left V 5 bases short and J 6 bases short, with 5 bases between. This CDR3 region has 11 residues. The CDR3 protein is CASSPFNEQFF. In DNA, the CDR3 is TGTGCCAGCAGCCCATTCAATGAGCAGTTCTTC. The entire variable domain, with the rest obtained from reference TRBV7-2 and TRBJ2-1, is as follows: GAGVSQSPSNKVTEKGKDVELRCDPISGHTALYWYRQSLGQGLEFLIYFQGNSAPDKSGLPSDRFSAERTGGSVSTLTIQRTQQEDSAVYLCASSPFNEQFFGPGTRLTVL.

This clonotype appeared a few times. V is TRBV27 and J is TRBJ2-6, with D possibly TRBD2 on 5 matching bases. The V and J ends lost 4 bases and 8 bases respectively, with 9 bases between them. This CDR3 comprises 13 residues. The germline V gene encodes CDR1 MNHEY and CDR2 SMNVEV (reference sequence). CDR3 amino acids: CASSWAGTNVLTF. In DNA, the CDR3 is TGTGCCAGCAGTTGGGCCGGGACCAACGTCCTGACTTTC.

V is TRBV7-9 and J is TRBJ2-1; 16 bases match TRBD2. Germline loops: CDR1 SEHNR, CDR2 FQNEAQ (reference sequence). Trimming cost V 5 bases and J 0 bases; bases outside gene matches: 4. This CDR3 is 18 amino acids long. In DNA, the CDR3 is TGTGCCAGCAGCCCGGGACTAGCGGGAGGGAGCTCCTACAATGAGCAGTTCTTC. This encodes CASSPGLAGGSSYNEQFF.

The table lists this clonotype with many counts. The chain is built from TRBV18 and TRBJ1-3; possible D gene TRBD1, 5 bases. The germline V gene encodes CDR1 KGHSH and CDR2 LQKENI. The V end lost 3 bases, the J end lost 4 bases, and 13 bases lay between the germline ends. This CDR3 has 15 residues. The CDR3 region has the DNA TGTGCCAGCTCACCGGTAGGGGAGGCCGGAAACACCATATATTTT. This encodes CASSPVGEAGNTIYF.

This clonotype appeared many times. The chain is built from TRBV2 and TRBJ2-3, with 7 bases fitting TRBD2. The CDR3 spans 14 residues. Per germline, CDR1 SNHLY and CDR2 FYNNEI. V lost 6 bases to trimming and J lost 2 bases; unmatched junction nucleotides: 5. For the CDR3, the DNA is TGTGCCAGCAGCGTGGGGGGGTCCACAGATACGCAGTATTTT. Translation gives CASSVGGSTDTQYF.

This clonotype was picked up a small number of times. The chain is built from TRBV5-1 and TRBJ2-3; D remains unclear. CDR3 size: 13 residues. Trimming cost V 0 bases and J 0 bases, with 2 bases left between them. Germline-derived CDR1 and CDR2 are SGHRS and YFSETQ. CDR3 bases: TGCGCCAGCAGCTTGGGAAGCACAGATACGCAGTATTTT. Translated: CASSLGSTDTQYF.

The chain combines TRBV4-2 with TRBJ2-1; D is uncertain. The CDR3 totals 16 residues. Germline V CDR1 and CDR2: LGHNA, YNFKEQ. V dropped 0 bases and J dropped 5 bases, with 14 bases sitting between them. The CDR3, as DNA: TGTGCCAGCAGCCAAGACGGTCCCAGCAAACACAATGAGCAGTTCTTC. Translating it yields CASSQDGPSKHNEQFF.

This clonotype was detected a few times. The chain is built from TRBV2 and TRBJ2-6; the D gene is possibly TRBD1 (5 bases). V was pared by 2 bases and J by 2 bases, with 13 bases between. The CDR3 is 17 amino acids. CDR1 and CDR2 (germline): SNHLY, FYNNEI. The CDR3 bases are TGTGCCAGCAGTGAATTTGGGGCCTCGACTGGGGCCAACGTCCTGACTTTC. This translates into CASSEFGASTGANVLTF.

This sequence joins TRBV7-8 and TRBJ2-7, with D possibly being TRBD2 (6 bases). The CDR3 extends over 14 amino acids. Germline CDR1 is SGHVS and CDR2 is FQNEAQ. Deletions cut 5 bases from V and 8 bases from J, with 19 bases between. CDR3 in amino acids: CASSGERASPKQYF. The CDR3 DNA follows: TGTGCCAGCAGCGGGGAGCGGGCGAGCCCCAAGCAGTACTTC.

This clonotype was detected a few times. The chain uses TRBV30 and TRBJ1-4, with D possibly being TRBD1 (5 bases). The CDR3 runs to 13 residues. Trimming cost V 2 bases and J 6 bases, with 10 bases left between them. CDR1 GTSNPN and CDR2 SVGIG come from the germline V gene (reference sequence). CDR3 in DNA: TGTGCCTGGAGTTGGGGGTCGGATGAAAAACTGTTTTTT. It is translated as CAWSWGSDEKLFF.

This clonotype showed up many times. The chain joins TRBV11-1 to TRBJ2-1; D is undetermined. CDR3 length equals 14 residues. From germline, CDR1 is SGHAT and CDR2 FQDESV (reference sequence). The V end lost 3 bases, the J end lost 6 bases, and 12 bases lay between the germline ends. This CDR3 is CASSFPGQTNEQFF. Here the CDR3 DNA reads TGTGCCAGCAGCTTCCCCGGGCAAACCAATGAGCAGTTCTTC.

This clonotype has at least ten counts. The chain combines TRBV24-1 with TRBJ2-4; TRBD2 agrees at 11 bases. The CDR3 covers 21 residues. Trimming at V came to 7 bases and at J to 0 bases, leaving 19 bases not matched to a gene. Germline CDR1 KGHDR, CDR2 SFDVKD. As DNA, the CDR3 is TGTGCCACCAGCCAAAAGCCTAGCGGGAGGACACTTACCATAGCCAAAAACATTCAGTACTTC. This codes for CATSQKPSGRTLTIAKNIQYF.

The sample holds many counts of this clonotype. The chain recombines TRBV25-1 with TRBJ2-7; D gene ambiguous. Trimming took 4 bases from V and 9 from J, leaving 16 bases between them. The CDR3 runs to 13 residues. Germline CDR1 and CDR2: MGHDK and SYGVNS. For the CDR3, the DNA is TGTGCCAGCAGTGCGCCCCGATACGGGTCGCAGTACTTC. Its translation: CASSAPRYGSQYF.

The chain employs TRBV12-3 or TRBV12-4 and TRBJ1-1; 9 bases are shared with TRBD1. V trimming: 5 bases; J trimming: 3 bases; junction bases outside the gene matches: 4. The CDR3 sequence is 14 residues long. CDR3 DNA: TGTGCCAGCAGTCCGGGACAGGGAGACACTGAAGCTTTCTTT. This translates into CASSPGQGDTEAFF.

At least ten counts were recorded for this clonotype. V gene TRBV5-1 combines with J gene TRBJ1-2, with 7 bases fitting TRBD1. The CDR3 totals 18 residues. Germline lookup yields CDR1 SGHRS and CDR2 YFSETQ. The junction had 22 bases not matched to a gene; V was cut back by 4 bases and J by 7 bases. The CDR3: CASSPGTVSGSGPFGYTF. CDR3 DNA: TGCGCCAGCAGCCCAGGGACAGTAAGCGGCTCTGGTCCCTTTGGCTACACCTTC.

In this sample, this clonotype turned up many times. CDR3 protein: CASRPQIGGNTIYF. The DNA of the CDR3 is TGTGCCAGCAGACCTCAGATAGGGGGAAACACCATATATTTT. The chain links TRBV12-3 or TRBV12-4 to TRBJ1-3; D remains ambiguous. V was pared by 6 bases and J by 4 bases, with 13 bases between. This CDR3 has 14 residues.

This chain uses TRBV7-6 with TRBJ2-1; 7 bases match TRBD2. Trimming at V came to 0 bases and at J to 6 bases, leaving 2 bases not matched to a gene. The CDR3 totals 14 residues. CDR1 is SGHVS and CDR2 is FNYEAQ in the germline V gene. DNA for the CDR3: TGTGCCAGCAGCTTAGCGGGAGGGCCCAATGAGCAGTTCTTC. Translating it yields CASSLAGGPNEQFF.

This clonotype appeared many times. J is TRBJ2-3 and V is TRBV30, with 7 bases lining up with TRBD2. The CDR3 contains 12 residues. The germline CDR1 and CDR2 sequences are GTSNPN and SVGIG (reference sequence). V lost 2 bases and J lost 8; bases outside the gene matches: 4. The CDR3 sequence is CAWSNPGGTQYF. The DNA for the CDR3 is TGTGCCTGGAGTAACCCGGGAGGTACGCAGTATTTT.

The sample holds many counts of this clonotype. This chain joins TRBV5-1 and TRBJ1-1; no reliable D call. CDR3 length: 14 amino acids. V lost 0 bases and J lost 0, with 6 bases in between. Germline V gene data show CDR1 as SGHRS and CDR2 as YFSETQ. The CDR3 is CASSLVRLNTEAFF. DNA of the CDR3: TGCGCCAGCAGCTTGGTACGGCTGAACACTGAAGCTTTCTTT.

This clonotype was counted at least ten times. The chain recombines TRBV19 with TRBJ2-6; D remains ambiguous. CDR1 and CDR2 (germline): LNHDA, SQIVND (reference sequence). The V and J ends lost 7 bases and 0 bases respectively, with 7 bases between them. The CDR3 sequence is 14 residues long. CDR3 coding DNA: TGTGCCAGTAAATACGGCTCTGGGGCCAACGTCCTGACTTTC. This sequence encodes CASKYGSGANVLTF.

This clonotype was observed many times. CDR3 in amino acids: CASSFTTGYEQYF. The CDR3 nucleotides read TGTGCCAGCAGCTTTACGACAGGCTACGAGCAGTACTTC. V gene TRBV7-2 combines with J gene TRBJ2-7; tentatively, D is TRBD1 (6 bases). Germline CDR1 reads SGHTA; CDR2 reads FQGNSA. The CDR3 consists of 13 residues. Trimming removed 3 bases from V and 3 bases from J, with 9 bases in between.